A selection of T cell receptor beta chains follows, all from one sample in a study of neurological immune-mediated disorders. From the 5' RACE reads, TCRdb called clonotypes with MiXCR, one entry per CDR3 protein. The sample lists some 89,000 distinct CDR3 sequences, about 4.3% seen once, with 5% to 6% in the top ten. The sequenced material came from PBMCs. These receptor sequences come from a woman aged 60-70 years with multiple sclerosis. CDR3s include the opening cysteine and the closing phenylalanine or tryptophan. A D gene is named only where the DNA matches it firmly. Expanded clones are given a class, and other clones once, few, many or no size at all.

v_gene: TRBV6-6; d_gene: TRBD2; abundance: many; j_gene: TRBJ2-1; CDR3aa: CASSSGLAVYNEQFF; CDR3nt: TGTGCCAGCAGTAGTGGACTAGCGGTCTACAATGAGCAGTTCTTC
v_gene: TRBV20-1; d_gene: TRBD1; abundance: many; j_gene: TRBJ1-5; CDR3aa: CSASHGDRGGQPQHF; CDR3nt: TGCAGTGCTAGTCACGGGGACAGGGGAGGGCAGCCCCAGCATTTT
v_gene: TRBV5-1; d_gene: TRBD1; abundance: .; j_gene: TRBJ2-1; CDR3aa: CASSLKWDRGNNEQFF; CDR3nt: TGCGCCAGCAGCTTGAAATGGGACAGGGGGAACAATGAGCAGTTCTTC
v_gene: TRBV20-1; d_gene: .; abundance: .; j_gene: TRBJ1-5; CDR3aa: CSARYSWGLGGGQPQHF; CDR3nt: TGCAGTGCTAGATATTCGTGGGGACTTGGGGGAGGGCAGCCCCAGCATTTT
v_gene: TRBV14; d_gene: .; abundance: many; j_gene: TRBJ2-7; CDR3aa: CASSQDRTAGYEQYF; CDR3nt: TGTGCCAGCAGCCAAGATAGGACAGCCGGTTACGAGCAGTACTTC
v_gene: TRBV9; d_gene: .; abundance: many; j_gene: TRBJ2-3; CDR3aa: CASSPPPPADTQYF; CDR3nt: TGTGCCAGCAGCCCCCCTCCACCGGCAGATACGCAGTATTTT
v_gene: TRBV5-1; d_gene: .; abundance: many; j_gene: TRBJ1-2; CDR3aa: CASSLGQVVGYGYTF; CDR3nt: TGCGCCAGCAGCTTGGGACAGGTGGTTGGCTATGGCTACACCTTC
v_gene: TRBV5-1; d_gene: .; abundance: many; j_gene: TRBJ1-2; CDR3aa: CASSLKQGLYGYTF; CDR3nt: TGCGCCAGCAGCTTGAAACAGGGCCTATATGGCTACACCTTC
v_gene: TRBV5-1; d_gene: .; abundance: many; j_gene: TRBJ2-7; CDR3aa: CASSPQSEVSYEQYF; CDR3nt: TGCGCCAGCAGTCCCCAAAGTGAGGTATCCTACGAGCAGTACTTC
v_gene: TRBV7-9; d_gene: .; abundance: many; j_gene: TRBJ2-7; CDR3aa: CASSAPGLALYEQYF; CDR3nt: TGTGCCAGCAGCGCCCCGGGACTGGCGCTCTACGAGCAGTACTTC
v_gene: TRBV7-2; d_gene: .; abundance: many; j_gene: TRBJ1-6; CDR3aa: CASSFQVSYNSPLHF; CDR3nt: TGTGCCAGCAGCTTCCAGGTCTCCTATAATTCACCCCTCCACTTT
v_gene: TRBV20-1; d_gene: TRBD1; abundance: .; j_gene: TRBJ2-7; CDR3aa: CSAREGQREQYF; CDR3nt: TGCAGTGCTAGAGAGGGACAGAGAGAGCAGTACTTC
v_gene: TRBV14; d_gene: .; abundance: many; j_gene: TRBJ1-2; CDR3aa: CASSQGNYGYTF; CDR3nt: TGTGCCAGCAGCCAGGGTAACTATGGCTACACCTTC
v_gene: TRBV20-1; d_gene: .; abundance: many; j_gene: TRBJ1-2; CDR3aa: CSANGDLYGYTF; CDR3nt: TGCAGTGCCAATGGGGACCTCTATGGCTACACCTTC
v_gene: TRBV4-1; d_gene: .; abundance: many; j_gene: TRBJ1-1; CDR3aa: CASSQVPPPENTEAFF; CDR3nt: TGCGCCAGCAGCCAAGTGCCGCCTCCAGAGAACACTGAAGCTTTCTTT
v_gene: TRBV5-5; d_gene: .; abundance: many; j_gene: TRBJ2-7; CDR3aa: CASSPGHPYEQYF; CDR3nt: TGTGCCAGCAGCCCCGGACACCCCTACGAGCAGTACTTC
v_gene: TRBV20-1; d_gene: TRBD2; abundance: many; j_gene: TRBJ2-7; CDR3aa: CSAPRLAGGQGHEQYF; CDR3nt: TGCAGTGCTCCTAGACTAGCGGGGGGCCAGGGGCACGAGCAGTACTTC
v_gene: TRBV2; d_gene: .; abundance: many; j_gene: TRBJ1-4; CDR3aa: CASRLLAGDEKLFF; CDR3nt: TGTGCCAGCAGGCTTCTTGCAGGGGATGAAAAACTGTTTTTT
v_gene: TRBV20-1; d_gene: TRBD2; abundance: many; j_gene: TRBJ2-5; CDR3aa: CSAPGGETQYF; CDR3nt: TGCAGTGCCCCCGGGGGGGAGACCCAGTACTTC
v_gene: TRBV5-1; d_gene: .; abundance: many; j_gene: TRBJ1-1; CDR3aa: CASSSGDGNTEAFF; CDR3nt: TGCGCCAGCAGCTCAGGCGACGGGAACACTGAAGCTTTCTTT
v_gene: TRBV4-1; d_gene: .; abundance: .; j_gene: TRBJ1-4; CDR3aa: CASSQTRGGGNEKLFF; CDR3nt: TGCGCCAGCAGCCAAACCAGGGGAGGTGGTAATGAAAAACTGTTTTTT
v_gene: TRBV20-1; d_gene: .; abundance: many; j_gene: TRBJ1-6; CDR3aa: CSASNIFNSPLHF; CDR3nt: TGCAGTGCTAGTAATATCTTCAATTCACCCCTCCACTTT
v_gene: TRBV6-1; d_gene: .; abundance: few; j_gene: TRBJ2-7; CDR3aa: CASSGPPSGGGQYF; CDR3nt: TGTGCCAGCAGTGGACCACCCTCGGGGGGCGGGCAGTACTTC
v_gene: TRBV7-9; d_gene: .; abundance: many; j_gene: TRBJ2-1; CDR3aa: CASSRVLSASYNEQFF; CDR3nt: TGTGCCAGCAGCCGCGTTCTCTCAGCCTCCTACAATGAGCAGTTCTTC
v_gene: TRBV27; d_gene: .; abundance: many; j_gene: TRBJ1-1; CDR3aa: CASSFRQARSNTEAFF; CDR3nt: TGTGCCAGCAGTTTCCGACAGGCCAGGTCTAACACTGAAGCTTTCTTT
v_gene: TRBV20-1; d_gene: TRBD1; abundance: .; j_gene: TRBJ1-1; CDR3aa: CSATQGSMNTEAFF; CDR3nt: TGCAGTGCCACACAGGGGTCGATGAACACTGAAGCTTTCTTT
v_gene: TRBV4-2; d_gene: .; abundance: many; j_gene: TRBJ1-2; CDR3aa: CASSHENNYGYTF; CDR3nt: TGTGCCAGCAGCCATGAGAATAACTATGGCTACACCTTC
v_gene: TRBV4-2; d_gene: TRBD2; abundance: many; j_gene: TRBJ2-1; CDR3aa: CASSQEVAGAAYNEQFF; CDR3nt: TGTGCCAGCAGCCAAGAAGTAGCGGGGGCCGCCTACAATGAGCAGTTCTTC
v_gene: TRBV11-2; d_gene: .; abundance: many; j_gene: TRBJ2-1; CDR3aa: CASSPNGRRSANEQFF; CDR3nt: TGTGCCAGCAGCCCCAATGGCCGCCGGTCTGCGAATGAGCAGTTCTTC
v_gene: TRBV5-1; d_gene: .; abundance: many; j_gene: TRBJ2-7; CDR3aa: CASRFGGGGSSYEQYF; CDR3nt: TGCGCCAGCAGGTTCGGCGGTGGGGGTTCTTCCTACGAGCAGTACTTC
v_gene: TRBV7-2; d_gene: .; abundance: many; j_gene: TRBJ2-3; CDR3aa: CASSLAASRGAQDTQYF; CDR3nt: TGTGCCAGCAGCTTAGCGGCCTCACGGGGGGCCCAAGATACGCAGTATTTT
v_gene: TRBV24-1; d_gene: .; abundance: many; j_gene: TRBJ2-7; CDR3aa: CATSEAGSYEQYF; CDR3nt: TGTGCCACCAGTGAGGCGGGGTCCTACGAGCAGTACTTC
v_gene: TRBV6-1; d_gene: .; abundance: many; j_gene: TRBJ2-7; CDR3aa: CASGGSPPPTYEQYF; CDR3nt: TGTGCCAGCGGGGGGAGCCCGCCGCCGACCTACGAGCAGTACTTC
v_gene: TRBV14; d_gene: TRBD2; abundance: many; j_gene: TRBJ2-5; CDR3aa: CASSRKRGYQETQYF; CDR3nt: TGTGCCAGCAGCAGAAAGCGGGGGTACCAAGAGACCCAGTACTTC
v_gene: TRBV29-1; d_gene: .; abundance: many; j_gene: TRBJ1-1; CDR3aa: CSAADSVNTEAFF; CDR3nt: TGCAGCGCTGCAGACAGCGTGAACACTGAAGCTTTCTTT
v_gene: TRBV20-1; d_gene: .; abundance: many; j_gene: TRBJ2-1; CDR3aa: CSARDLGSSYNEQFF; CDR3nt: TGCAGTGCTAGAGATCTCGGGAGCTCCTACAATGAGCAGTTCTTC
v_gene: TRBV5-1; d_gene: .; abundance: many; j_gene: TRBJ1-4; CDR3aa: CASRLATNEKLFF; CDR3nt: TGCGCCAGCCGCCTGGCAACTAATGAAAAACTGTTTTTT
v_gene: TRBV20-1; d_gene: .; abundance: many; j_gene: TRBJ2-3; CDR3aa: CSAGLGAGGQYF; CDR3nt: TGCAGTGCCGGTCTAGGGGCCGGGGGGCAGTATTTT
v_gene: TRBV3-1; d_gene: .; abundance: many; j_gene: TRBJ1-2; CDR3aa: CASSQSEGVYGYTF; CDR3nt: TGTGCCAGCAGCCAATCGGAGGGAGTCTATGGCTACACCTTC
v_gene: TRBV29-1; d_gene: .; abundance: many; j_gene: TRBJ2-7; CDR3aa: CSVKRRGAYEQYF; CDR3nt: TGCAGCGTCAAGCGGAGGGGGGCCTACGAGCAGTACTTC
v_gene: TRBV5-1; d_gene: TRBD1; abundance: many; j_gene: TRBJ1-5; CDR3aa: CASSTGPGQERPQHF; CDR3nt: TGCGCCAGCAGCACGGGTCCGGGACAGGAGCGGCCCCAGCATTTT
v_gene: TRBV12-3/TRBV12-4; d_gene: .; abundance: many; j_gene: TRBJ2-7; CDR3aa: CASSPSRDGRKYF; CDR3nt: TGTGCCAGCAGTCCATCCCGGGACGGACGGAAGTACTTC
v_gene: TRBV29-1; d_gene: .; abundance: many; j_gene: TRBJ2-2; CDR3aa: CSVRPGVDVGELFF; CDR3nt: TGCAGCGTTCGGCCAGGGGTAGACGTCGGGGAGCTGTTTTTT
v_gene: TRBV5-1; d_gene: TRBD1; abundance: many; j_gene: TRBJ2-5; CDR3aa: CASSPGTGRETQYF; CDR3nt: TGCGCCAGCAGCCCCGGGACAGGGAGGGAGACCCAGTACTTC
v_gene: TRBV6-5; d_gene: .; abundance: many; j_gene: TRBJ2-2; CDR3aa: CASTSSTPAGELFF; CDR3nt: TGTGCCAGCACCTCTAGCACACCGGCCGGGGAGCTGTTTTTT
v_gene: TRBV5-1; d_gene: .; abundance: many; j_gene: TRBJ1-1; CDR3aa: CASSSGLNTEAFF; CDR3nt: TGCGCCAGCAGCTCAGGGCTAAACACTGAAGCTTTCTTT
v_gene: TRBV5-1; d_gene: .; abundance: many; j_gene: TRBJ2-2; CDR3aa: CASRFGSLNTGELFF; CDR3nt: TGCGCCAGCAGGTTCGGATCACTCAACACCGGGGAGCTGTTTTTT
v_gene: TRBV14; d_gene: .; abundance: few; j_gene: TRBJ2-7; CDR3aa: CASSQREEGYEQYF; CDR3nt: TGTGCCAGCAGCCAACGGGAAGAAGGCTACGAGCAGTACTTC
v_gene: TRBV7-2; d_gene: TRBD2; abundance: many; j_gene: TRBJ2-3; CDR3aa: CASSLGLADTQYF; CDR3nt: TGTGCCAGCAGCCTTGGACTAGCAGATACGCAGTATTTT
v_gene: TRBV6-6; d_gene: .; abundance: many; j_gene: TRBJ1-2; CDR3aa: CASSRMATSGYTF; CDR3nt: TGTGCCAGCAGTCGAATGGCCACCAGCGGCTACACCTTC
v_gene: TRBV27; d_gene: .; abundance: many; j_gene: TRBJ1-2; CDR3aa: CASSPQGGYGYTF; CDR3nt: TGTGCCAGCAGCCCACAGGGAGGATATGGCTACACCTTC
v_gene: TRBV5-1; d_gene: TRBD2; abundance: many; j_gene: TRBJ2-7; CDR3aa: CASSLGPGSGGLSEQYF; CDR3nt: TGCGCCAGCAGCTTGGGCCCCGGAAGCGGGGGGCTCTCCGAGCAGTACTTC
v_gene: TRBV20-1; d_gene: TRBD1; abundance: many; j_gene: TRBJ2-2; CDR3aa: CSARRTWDRETGELFF; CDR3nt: TGCAGTGCTAGACGAACCTGGGACAGGGAAACCGGGGAGCTGTTTTTT
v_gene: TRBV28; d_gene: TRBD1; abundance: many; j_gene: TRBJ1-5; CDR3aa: CASSFRDRGWNQPQHF; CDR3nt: TGTGCCAGCAGTTTCCGGGACAGGGGTTGGAATCAGCCCCAGCATTTT
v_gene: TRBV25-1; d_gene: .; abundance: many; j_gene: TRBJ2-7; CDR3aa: CASSERGEEQYF; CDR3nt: TGTGCCAGCAGCGAGAGGGGAGAGGAGCAGTACTTC
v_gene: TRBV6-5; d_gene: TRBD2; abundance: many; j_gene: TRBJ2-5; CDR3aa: CASSSLAGSETQYF; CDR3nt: TGTGCCAGCAGTTCTCTAGCGGGTTCAGAGACCCAGTACTTC
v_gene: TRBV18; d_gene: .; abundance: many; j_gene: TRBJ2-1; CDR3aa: CASSGQTGTPNEQFF; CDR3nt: TGTGCCAGCTCAGGACAGACCGGGACTCCCAATGAGCAGTTCTTC